This T cell receptor beta chain stems from a study of Ad26.COV2.S vaccination and SARS-CoV-2 variants. The wider study: Donor participated within the Ad26.COV2.S arm of the COV1001 trial. Participants got Ad26.COV2.S intramuscularly, once or twice 56 days apart. Study conclusions and caveats: Non-spike TCR breadth showed similarity between vaccine and placebo recipients.

Treatment given: over 15 received Ad26.COV2.S at low or high dose, single or two shots; five or six received placebo; per-sample allocation not given. Samples analyzed were those drawn on day 63 after the first vaccine or placebo injection. With 5 bases removed from V and 2 bases from J, the gap between germline ends came to 14 bases. Germline V gene data show CDR1 as GTSNPN and CDR2 as SVGIG (reference sequence). The CDR3 runs 14 residues. Produced via immunoSEQ multiplex PCR; TCRdb's table is partial and in-frame only. The sample carries about 480,000 clones, around 85% recorded once. This clone appeared once. Its antigen is as yet unknown.

The sample in question was peripheral blood, obtained in a trial of Ad26.COV2.S vaccine versus placebo. The receptor was derived from a person aged 18-65 years who received the Ad26.COV2.S COVID-19 vaccine or a placebo. The rearrangement uses TRBV30 and TRBJ2-3, with D possibly being TRBD1 or TRBD2 (5 bases each). As DNA, the CDR3 is TGTGCCTGGGCCACCGGGACGTCCACAGATACGCAGTATTTT. Protein product: CAWATGTSTDTQYF.